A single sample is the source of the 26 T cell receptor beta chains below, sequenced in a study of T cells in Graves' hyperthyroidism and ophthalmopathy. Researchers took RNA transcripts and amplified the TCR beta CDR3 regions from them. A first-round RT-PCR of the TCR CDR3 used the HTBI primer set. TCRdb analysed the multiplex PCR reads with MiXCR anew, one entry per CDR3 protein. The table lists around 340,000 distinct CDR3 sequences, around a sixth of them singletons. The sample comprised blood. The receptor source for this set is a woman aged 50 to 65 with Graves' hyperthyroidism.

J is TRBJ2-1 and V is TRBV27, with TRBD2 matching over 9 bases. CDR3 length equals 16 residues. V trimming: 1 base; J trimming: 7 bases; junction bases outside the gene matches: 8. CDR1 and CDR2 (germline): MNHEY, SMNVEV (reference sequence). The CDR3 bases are TGTGCCAGCAGTTTATTTAGCGGGAGATTTAGGAATGAGCAGTTCTTC. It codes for CASSLFSGRFRNEQFF.

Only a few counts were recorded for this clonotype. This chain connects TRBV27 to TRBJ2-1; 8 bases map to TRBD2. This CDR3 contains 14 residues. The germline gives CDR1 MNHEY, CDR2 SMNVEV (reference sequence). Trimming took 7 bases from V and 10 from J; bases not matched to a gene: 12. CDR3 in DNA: TGTGCCAGCACCGGGACTAGTGGGGTAGTCGAGCAGTTCTTC. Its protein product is CASTGTSGVVEQFF.

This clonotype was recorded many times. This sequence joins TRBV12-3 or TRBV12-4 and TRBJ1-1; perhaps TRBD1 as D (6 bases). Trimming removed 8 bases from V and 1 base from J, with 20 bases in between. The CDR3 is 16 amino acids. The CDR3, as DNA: TGTGCCAGCTCCGTATGGTCGTGGGGGCAGAACACTGAAGCTTTCTTT. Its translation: CASSVWSWGQNTEAFF.

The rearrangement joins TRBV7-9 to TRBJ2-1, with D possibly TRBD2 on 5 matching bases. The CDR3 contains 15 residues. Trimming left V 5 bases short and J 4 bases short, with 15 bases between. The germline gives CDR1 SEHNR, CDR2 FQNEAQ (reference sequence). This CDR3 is CASSPPGAEYNEQFF. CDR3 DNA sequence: TGTGCCAGCAGCCCCCCAGGAGCGGAGTACAATGAGCAGTTCTTC.

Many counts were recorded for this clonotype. Written as DNA, the CDR3 is TGTGCCAGCAGCTTAGCGGTGGGTAGCGGGGCCTACGAGCAGTACTTC. Amino acids: CASSLAVGSGAYEQYF. This chain uses TRBV11-2 with TRBJ2-7; TRBD2 matches at 8 bases. The length of the CDR3 is 16 residues. Germline values: CDR1 SGHAT, CDR2 FQNNGV. Trimming took 1 base from V and 2 from J; bases not matched to a gene: 7.

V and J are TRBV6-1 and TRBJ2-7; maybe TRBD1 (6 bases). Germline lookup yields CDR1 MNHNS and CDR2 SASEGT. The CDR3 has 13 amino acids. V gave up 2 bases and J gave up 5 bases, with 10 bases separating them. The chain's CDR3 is CASSETGSNEQYF. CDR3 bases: TGTGCCAGCAGTGAAACAGGGTCCAACGAGCAGTACTTC.

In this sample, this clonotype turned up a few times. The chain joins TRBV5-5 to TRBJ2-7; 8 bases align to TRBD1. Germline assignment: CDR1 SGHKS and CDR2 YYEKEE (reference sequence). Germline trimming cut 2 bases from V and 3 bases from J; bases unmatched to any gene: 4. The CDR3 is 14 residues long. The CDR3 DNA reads TGTGCCAGCAGCTTACGGACAGGGCGCTACGAGCAGTACGTC. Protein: CASSLRTGRYEQYV.

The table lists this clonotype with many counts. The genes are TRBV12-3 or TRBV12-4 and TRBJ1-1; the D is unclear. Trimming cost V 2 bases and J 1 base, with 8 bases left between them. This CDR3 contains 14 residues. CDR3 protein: CASSLLVPNTEAFF. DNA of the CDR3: TGTGCCAGCAGTTTATTAGTCCCGAACACTGAAGCTTTCTTT.

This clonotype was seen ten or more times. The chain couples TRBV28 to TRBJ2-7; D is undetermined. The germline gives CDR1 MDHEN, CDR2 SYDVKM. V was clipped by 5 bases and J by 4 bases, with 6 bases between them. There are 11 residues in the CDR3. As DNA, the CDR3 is TGTGCCAGCAGTCCGCAGTACGAGCAGTACTTC. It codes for CASSPQYEQYF.

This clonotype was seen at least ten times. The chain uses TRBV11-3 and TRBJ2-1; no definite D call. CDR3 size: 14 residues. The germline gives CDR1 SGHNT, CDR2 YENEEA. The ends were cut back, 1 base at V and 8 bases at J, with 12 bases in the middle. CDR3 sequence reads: CASSLGGSRDEQFF. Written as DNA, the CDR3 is TGTGCCAGCAGCTTAGGGGGTAGCCGGGATGAGCAGTTCTTC.

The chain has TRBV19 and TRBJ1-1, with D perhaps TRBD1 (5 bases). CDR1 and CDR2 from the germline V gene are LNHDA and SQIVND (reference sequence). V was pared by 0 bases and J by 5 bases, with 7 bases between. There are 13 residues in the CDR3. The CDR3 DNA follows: TGTGCCAGTAGTATAGACAGGGATACTGAAGCTTTCTTT. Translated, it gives CASSIDRDTEAFF.

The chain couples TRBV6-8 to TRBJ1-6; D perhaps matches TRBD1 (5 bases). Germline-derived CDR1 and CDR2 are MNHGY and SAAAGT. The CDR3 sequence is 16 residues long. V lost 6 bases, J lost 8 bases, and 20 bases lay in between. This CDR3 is CASRARDPKRHSPLHF. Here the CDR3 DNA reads TGTGCCAGCAGAGCCAGGGACCCAAAACGGCATTCACCCCTCCACTTT.

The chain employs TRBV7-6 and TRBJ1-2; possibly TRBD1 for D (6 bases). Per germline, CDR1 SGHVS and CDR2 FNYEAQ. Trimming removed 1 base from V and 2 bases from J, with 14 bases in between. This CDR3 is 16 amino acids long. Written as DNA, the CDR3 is TGTGCCAGCAGCTTAGGCTTGGACAGACTGAACTATGGCTACACCTTC. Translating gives CASSLGLDRLNYGYTF.

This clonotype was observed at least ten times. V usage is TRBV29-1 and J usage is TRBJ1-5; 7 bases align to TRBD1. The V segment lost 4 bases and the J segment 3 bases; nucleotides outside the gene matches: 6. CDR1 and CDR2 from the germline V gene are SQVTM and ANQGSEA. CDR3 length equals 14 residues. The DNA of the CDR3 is TGCAGCGTTGCGACAGGGAATATCAATCAGCCCCAGCATTTT. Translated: CSVATGNINQPQHF. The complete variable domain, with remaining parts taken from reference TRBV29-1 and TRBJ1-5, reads SAVISQKPSRDICQRGTSLTIQCQVDSQVTMMFWYRQQPGQSLTLIATANQGSEATYESGFVIDKFPISRPNLTFSTLTVSNMSPEDSSIYLCSVATGNINQPQHFGDGTRLSIL.

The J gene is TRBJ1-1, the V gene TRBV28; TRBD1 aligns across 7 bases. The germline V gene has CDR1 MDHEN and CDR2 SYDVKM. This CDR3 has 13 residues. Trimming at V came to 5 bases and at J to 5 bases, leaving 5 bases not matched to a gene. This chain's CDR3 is CASSVQGNTEAFF. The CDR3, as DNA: TGTGCCAGCAGTGTACAGGGGAATACTGAAGCTTTCTTT.

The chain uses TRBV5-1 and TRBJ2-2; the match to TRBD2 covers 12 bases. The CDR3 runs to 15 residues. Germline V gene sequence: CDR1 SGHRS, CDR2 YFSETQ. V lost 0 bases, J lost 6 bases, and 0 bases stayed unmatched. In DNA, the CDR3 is TGCGCCAGCAGCTTGGGACTAGCGGGGGCCGGGGAGCTGTTTTTT. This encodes CASSLGLAGAGELFF.

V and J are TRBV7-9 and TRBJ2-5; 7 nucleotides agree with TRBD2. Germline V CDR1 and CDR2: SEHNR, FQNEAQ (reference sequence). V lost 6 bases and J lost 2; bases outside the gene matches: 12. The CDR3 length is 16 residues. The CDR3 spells CASSSQGGDGQETQYF. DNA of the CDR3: TGTGCCAGCAGTTCCCAGGGAGGGGATGGGCAAGAGACCCAGTACTTC.

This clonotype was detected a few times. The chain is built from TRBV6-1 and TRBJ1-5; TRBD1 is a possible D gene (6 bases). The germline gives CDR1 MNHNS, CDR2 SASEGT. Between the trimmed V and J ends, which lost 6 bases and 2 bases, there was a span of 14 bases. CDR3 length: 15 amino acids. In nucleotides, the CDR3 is TGTGCCAGCAGCCGCGGGGGCGAGGGCAATCAGCCCCAGCATTTT. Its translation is CASSRGGEGNQPQHF.

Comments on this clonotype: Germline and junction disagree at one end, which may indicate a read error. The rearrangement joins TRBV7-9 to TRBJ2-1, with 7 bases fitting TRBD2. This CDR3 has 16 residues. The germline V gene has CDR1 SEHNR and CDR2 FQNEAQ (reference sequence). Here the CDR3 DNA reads TGTGCCAGCAGCTTAGCGCGGGGGATAGCATACAATGAGCAGCTTTTC. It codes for CASSLARGIAYNEQLF.

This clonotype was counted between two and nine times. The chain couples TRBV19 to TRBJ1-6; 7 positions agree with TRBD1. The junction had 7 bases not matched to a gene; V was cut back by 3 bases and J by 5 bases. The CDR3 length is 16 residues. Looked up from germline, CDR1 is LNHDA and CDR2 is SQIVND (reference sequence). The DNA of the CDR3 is TGTGCCAGTAGTATTGTAGCGGACAGGAATAATTCACCCCTCCACTTT. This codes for CASSIVADRNNSPLHF.

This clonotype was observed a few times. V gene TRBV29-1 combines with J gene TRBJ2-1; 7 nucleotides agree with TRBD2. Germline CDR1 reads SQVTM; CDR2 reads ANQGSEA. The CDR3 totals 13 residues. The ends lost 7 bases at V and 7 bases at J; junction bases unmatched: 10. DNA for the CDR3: TGCAGCGAAAAACCGGGGGGTGAGAATGAGCAGTTCTTC. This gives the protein CSEKPGGENEQFF.

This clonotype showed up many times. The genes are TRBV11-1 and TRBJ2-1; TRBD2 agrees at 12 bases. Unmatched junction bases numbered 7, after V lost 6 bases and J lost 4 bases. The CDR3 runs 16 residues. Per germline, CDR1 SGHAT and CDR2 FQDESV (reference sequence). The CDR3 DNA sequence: TGTGCCAGCAGTCCCGGACTAGCGGGGTTATACAATGAGCAGTTCTTC. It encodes CASSPGLAGLYNEQFF.

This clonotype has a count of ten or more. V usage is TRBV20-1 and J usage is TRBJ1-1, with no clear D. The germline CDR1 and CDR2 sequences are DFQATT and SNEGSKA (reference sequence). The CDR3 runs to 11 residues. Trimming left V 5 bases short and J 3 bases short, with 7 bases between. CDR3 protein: CSARWYTEAFF. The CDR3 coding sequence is TGCAGTGCTCGTTGGTACACTGAAGCTTTCTTT.

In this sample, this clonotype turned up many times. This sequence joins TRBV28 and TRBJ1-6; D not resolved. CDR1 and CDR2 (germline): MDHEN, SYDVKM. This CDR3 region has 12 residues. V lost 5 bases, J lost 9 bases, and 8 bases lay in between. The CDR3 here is CASSTSGSPLHF. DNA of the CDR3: TGTGCCAGCAGTACCAGTGGTTCACCCCTCCACTTT.

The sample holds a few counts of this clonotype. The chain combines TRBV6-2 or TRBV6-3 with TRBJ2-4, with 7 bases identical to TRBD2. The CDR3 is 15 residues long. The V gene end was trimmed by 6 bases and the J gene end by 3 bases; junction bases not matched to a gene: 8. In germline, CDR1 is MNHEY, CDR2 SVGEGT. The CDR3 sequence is CASSPSGEGKNIQYF. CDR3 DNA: TGTGCCAGCAGCCCCTCCGGGGAGGGCAAAAACATTCAGTACTTC.

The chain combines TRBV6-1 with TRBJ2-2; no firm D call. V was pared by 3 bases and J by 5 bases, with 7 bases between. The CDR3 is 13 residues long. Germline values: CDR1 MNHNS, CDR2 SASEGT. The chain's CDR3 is CASSEGYTGELFF. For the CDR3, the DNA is TGTGCCAGCAGTGAGGGTTATACCGGGGAGCTGTTTTTT.